The clone carrying this TCR beta chain turned up a few times. Its antigen is not known. The data originate from a study of beta chain features in type 1 diabetes. The study, taken as a whole, reports: Type 1 diabetes patients showed a moderate but significant shortening of TCRB CDR3s in all four CD4+ subsets. The cDNA sequencing approach could over-represent high-TCR-expressing cells.

The purity of all sorted populations exceeded 95%. This CDR3 region has 15 residues. Germline loops: CDR1 GTSNPN, CDR2 SVGIG (reference sequence). Between the trimmed V and J ends, which lost 0 bases and 0 bases, there was a span of 8 bases. The study reverse transcribed the entire isolated RNA, so it sequenced expressed TCRB transcripts. Some clones are missing from TCRdb's copy, which holds only in-frame ones; the method was immunoSEQ multiplex PCR. The sample consists of some 150,000 clones, around an eighth of them appearing once. This receptor was obtained from a man between 18 and 35 years old with type 1 diabetes. Source material: central memory CD4+ T cells from blood. The chain uses TRBV30 and TRBJ2-2; D not certain. In nucleotides, the CDR3 is TGTGCCTGGAGTGTGGGCGCGTCGAACACCGGGGAGCTGTTTTTT. It encodes CAWSVGASNTGELFF.